Below, 19 T cell receptor beta chains from the same sample are listed, as sequenced in a study of a mutant IDH1 vaccine in newly diagnosed glioma. Described time point: week 35, safety follow-up. A single vaccine dose contained 300 ug of mutant IDH1 20-mer peptide, and topical imiquimod was used with it. These receptors have no identified antigens. Sequencing was performed with immunoSEQ multiplex PCR; in TCRdb, only in-frame clones are kept and a portion is missing. The sample consists of tens of thousands of clones, approximately 82% of them appearing once. The source material was PBMCs, sampled from a glioma patient whose treatment included an IDH1 peptide vaccine. The receptors shown here come from a woman aged 18-29 years with glioma.

The chain employs TRBV15 and TRBJ2-3, with D possibly TRBD2 on 5 matching bases. Trimming removed 5 bases at V and 4 bases at J, with 19 bases between. CDR3 length: 16 amino acids. Germline-derived CDR1 and CDR2 are LNHNV and YYDKDF (reference sequence). The CDR3 nucleotides are TGTGCCACCAGCCTGGAGGTAGGACTGCCATCAGATACGCAGTATTTT. It yields the protein CATSLEVGLPSDTQYF.

On this clone: Other DNA sequences in the same sample also yield this CDR3. V and J are TRBV6-5 and TRBJ1-1; tentative D call: TRBD1 (5 bases). The CDR3 runs 14 residues. V lost 4 bases, J lost 1 base, and 10 bases lay in between. Germline V lookup: CDR1 MNHEY, CDR2 SVGAGI. The CDR3 DNA reads as TGTGCCAGCAGTTGGACGGGGACGAACACTGAAGCTTTCTTT. It is translated as CASSWTGTNTEAFF.

The chain has TRBV4-2 and TRBJ2-7, with 7 bases identical to TRBD2. The ends lost 0 bases at V and 0 bases at J; junction bases unmatched: 5. This CDR3 comprises 16 residues. Germline V CDR1 and CDR2: LGHNA, YNFKEQ. The CDR3 region is CASSQDLGGSSYEQYF. Here the CDR3 DNA reads TGTGCCAGCAGCCAAGATCTTGGCGGGAGCTCCTACGAGCAGTACTTC.

The V call is TRBV6-1, the J call TRBJ2-1; D may match TRBD1 or TRBD2 (7 bases each). With 4 bases removed from V and 7 bases from J, the gap between germline ends came to 14 bases. The germline gives CDR1 MNHNS, CDR2 SASEGT. The CDR3 consists of 14 residues. The DNA for the CDR3 is TGTGCCAGCAGTGTCTGGCAGGGGGGGAATGAGCAGTTCTTC. This codes for CASSVWQGGNEQFF.

The chain is built from TRBV19 and TRBJ1-5; D gene uncertain. The CDR3 totals 13 residues. Germline V gene sequence: CDR1 LNHDA, CDR2 SQIVND (reference sequence). V lost 0 bases, J lost 5 bases, and 5 bases lay in between. The CDR3 spells CASSIDVDQPQHF. The CDR3 DNA sequence: TGTGCCAGTAGTATAGACGTGGATCAGCCCCAGCATTTT.

The rearrangement uses TRBV4-2 and TRBJ1-2; 7 bases line up with TRBD1. The germline V gene encodes CDR1 LGHNA and CDR2 YNFKEQ. The CDR3 has 15 amino acids. V lost 6 bases and J lost 3; bases outside the gene matches: 10. The CDR3 loop reads CASRPLEGADYGYTF. The CDR3 region has the DNA TGTGCCAGCAGACCTCTGGAGGGGGCGGACTATGGCTACACCTTC.

This chain uses TRBV4-3 with TRBJ2-1, with D possibly being TRBD1 (6 bases). Per the germline V gene, CDR1 is LGHNA and CDR2 is YSLEER. Trimming removed 4 bases from V and 3 bases from J, with 16 bases in between. CDR3 length equals 16 residues. CDR3 in DNA: TGCGCCAGCAGCCCTCAGTTGGGGGCGATCTACAATGAGCAGTTCTTC. Translating gives CASSPQLGAIYNEQFF.

V usage is TRBV13 and J usage is TRBJ2-7; D is undetermined. Germline V gives CDR1 PRHDT, CDR2 FYEKMQ (reference sequence). The CDR3 sequence is 13 residues long. The V end lost 0 bases, the J end lost 1 base, and 4 bases lay between the germline ends. CDR3: CASSLGRSYEQYF. CDR3 bases: TGTGCCAGCAGCTTAGGTCGTTCCTACGAGCAGTACTTC.

V gene TRBV4-1 combines with J gene TRBJ2-3; D ambiguous. Germline V CDR1 and CDR2: MGHRA, YSYEKL. This CDR3 region has 16 residues. Trimming left V 1 base short and J 6 bases short, with 17 bases between. CDR3 nucleotides: TGCGCCAGCAGCCAAGCCTCCACGGAATTCGCTGATACGCAGTATTTT. Residues: CASSQASTEFADTQYF.

DNA of the CDR3: TGCGCCAGCAGCCAAGCGCTAGCGGGAGTGGGTCAGTTCTTC. Translation: CASSQALAGVGQFF. The chain links TRBV4-3 to TRBJ2-1; 10 nucleotides line up with TRBD2. In germline, CDR1 is LGHNA, CDR2 YSLEER. CDR3 length: 14 residues. V gave up 1 base and J gave up 13 bases; unmatched junction bases: 7.

The chain couples TRBV12-2 to TRBJ1-3. TRBV12-2 is classified as a pseudogene. The CDR3 sequence is 16 residues long. For the CDR3, the DNA is TGTGCAAGTCGCTTAGTTGGGAGAAACTCTGGAAACACCATATATTTT. As protein: CASRLVGRNSGNTIYF.

V and J are TRBV14 and TRBJ1-6; D is possibly TRBD1 (5 bases). V lost 1 base and J 0 bases, leaving 7 bases between the germline ends. This CDR3 has 16 residues. CDR1 SGHDN and CDR2 FVKESK come from the germline V gene. CDR3 in DNA: TGTGCCAGCAGCCAAGCCGGGGCCTCCTATAATTCACCCCTCCACTTT. Residues: CASSQAGASYNSPLHF.

This clone was detected only a few times. The chain combines TRBV2 with TRBJ1-1, with D possibly being TRBD1 (6 bases). This CDR3 region has 11 residues. V gave up 6 bases and J gave up 5 bases, with 7 bases separating them. Per the germline V gene, CDR1 is SNHLY and CDR2 is FYNNEI. Here the CDR3 DNA reads TGTGCCAGCAGACAGGGTACTGAAGCTTTCTTT. The encoded protein is CASRQGTEAFF.

This sequence joins TRBV29-1 and TRBJ1-1, with 9 bases lining up with TRBD1. Germline CDR1 and CDR2: SQVTM and ANQGSEA. The CDR3 loop spans 15 amino acids. The CDR3 sequence: CSGAGTGFVDTEAFF. The CDR3 nucleotides are TGCAGTGGGGCCGGGACAGGGTTTGTCGACACTGAAGCTTTCTTT.

The J gene is TRBJ1-5, the V gene TRBV6-5; D gene ambiguous. With 0 bases removed from V and 3 bases from J, the gap between germline ends came to 9 bases. Germline CDR1 is MNHEY and CDR2 is SVGAGI. The CDR3 extends over 15 amino acids. The DNA of the CDR3 is TGTGCCAGCAGTTACTCTGTCGGCTCCAATCAGCCCCAGCATTTT. Amino acid sequence: CASSYSVGSNQPQHF.

This chain joins TRBV6-5 and TRBJ2-7; 10 nucleotides align to TRBD1. CDR1 is MNHEY, CDR2 SVGAGI, per germline. V lost 6 bases to trimming and J lost 2 bases; unmatched junction nucleotides: 7. The CDR3 runs 15 residues. The CDR3 loop is CASSRTGTGAYEQYF. The CDR3 DNA follows: TGTGCCAGCAGCCGAACCGGGACAGGGGCCTACGAGCAGTACTTC.

The V and J genes are TRBV30 and TRBJ2-4; TRBD2 agrees at 7 bases. Germline CDR1 reads GTSNPN; CDR2 reads SVGIG (reference sequence). The V and J ends lost 2 bases and 0 bases, in that order; junction bases with no gene match: 4. The CDR3 extends over 15 amino acids. The CDR3 loop is CAWSSGEGAKNIQYF. CDR3 sequence (DNA): TGTGCCTGGAGTTCGGGGGAGGGAGCCAAAAACATTCAGTACTTC. The full variable domain, completed using reference TRBV30 and TRBJ2-4, is SQTIHQWPATLVQPVGSPLSLECTVEGTSNPNLYWYRQAAGRGLQLLFYSVGIGQISSEVPQNLSASRPQDRQFILSSKKLLLSDSGFYLCAWSSGEGAKNIQYFGAGTRLSVL.

V usage is TRBV7-2 and J usage is TRBJ2-7, with TRBD2 matching 7 bases. The junction had 7 bases not matched to a gene; V was cut back by 5 bases and J by 0 bases. This CDR3 comprises 15 residues. Per the germline V gene, CDR1 is SGHTA and CDR2 is FQGNSA. The CDR3 region is CASSPRGGSSYEQYF. DNA for the CDR3: TGTGCCAGCAGCCCGCGCGGCGGGAGCTCCTACGAGCAGTACTTC. Full variable domain (missing parts from reference TRBV7-2 and TRBJ2-7): GAGVSQSPSNKVTEKGKDVELRCDPISGHTALYWYRQSLGQGLEFLIYFQGNSAPDKSGLPSDRFSAERTGGSVSTLTIQRTQQEDSAVYLCASSPRGGSSYEQYFGPGTRLTVT.

The V and J genes are TRBV19 and TRBJ2-1; no clear D gene. The V end lost 1 base, the J end lost 5 bases, and 15 bases lay between the germline ends. Germline V gives CDR1 LNHDA, CDR2 SQIVND (reference sequence). CDR3 length equals 16 residues. The CDR3: CASSIGTSLGDNEQFF. CDR3 DNA: TGTGCCAGTAGTATAGGTACGTCTTTAGGCGACAATGAGCAGTTCTTC.